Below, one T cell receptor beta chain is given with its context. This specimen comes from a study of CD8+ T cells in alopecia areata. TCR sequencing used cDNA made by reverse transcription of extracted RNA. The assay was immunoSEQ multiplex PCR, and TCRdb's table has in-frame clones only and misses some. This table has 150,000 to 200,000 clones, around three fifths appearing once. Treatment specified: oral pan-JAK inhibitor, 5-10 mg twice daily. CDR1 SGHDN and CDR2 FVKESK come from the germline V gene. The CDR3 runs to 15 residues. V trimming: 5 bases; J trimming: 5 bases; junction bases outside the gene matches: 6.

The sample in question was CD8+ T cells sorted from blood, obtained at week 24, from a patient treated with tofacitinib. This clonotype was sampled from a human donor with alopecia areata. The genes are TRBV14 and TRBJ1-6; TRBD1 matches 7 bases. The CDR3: CASSYTGEHNSPLHF. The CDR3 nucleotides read TGTGCCAGCAGCTACACAGGGGAACATAATTCACCCCTCCACTTT.